This T cell receptor (beta chain) was recorded in a study of T cell changes during pregnancy in multiple sclerosis. The CDR3 covers 14 residues. Germline CDR1 is SGHVS and CDR2 is FQNEAQ. V lost 0 bases and J lost 2; bases outside the gene matches: 0. Sequenced by immunoSEQ multiplex PCR; TCRdb stores in-frame clones only, minus some. In the table there are approximately 44,000 clones, less than 95% of which are singletons. This chain joins TRBV7-8 and TRBJ1-1, with TRBD1 identical over 7 bases. The source of this sequence is a female donor with multiple sclerosis, enrolled in a pregnancy study. The specimen comprised CD4+ T cells from peripheral blood mononuclear cells, sampled in the third trimester of pregnancy. The CDR3 nucleotides are TGTGCCAGCAGCTTAGCAGGGGGCAACACTGAAGCTTTCTTT. Residues: CASSLAGGNTEAFF.